Included here is one TCR beta chain sequence, with context. These data originate in a study of graft-versus-host responses after intestinal transplantation. TCRdb's table, derived via immunoSEQ multiplex PCR, lists solely in-frame clones and lacks some. This sample carries nearly 100,000 clones, about 93% of them seen once, and the ten largest clones take around 16%. The CDR3 has 17 amino acids. Trimming took off 1 base at V and 0 bases at J, with 10 bases between the two ends. CDR1 and CDR2 from the germline V gene are LGHNT and FRNRAP. This chain joins TRBV12-5 and TRBJ2-6; a possible D gene is TRBD1 (6 bases). Source: PBMCs, taken about 460 days after intestinal transplant. The receptor comes from a human patient who received an intestinal transplant, so some T cells may come from the graft donor. CDR3 in amino acids: CASGLGTDPSGANVLTF. The DNA for the CDR3 is TGTGCTAGTGGTTTGGGGACAGATCCCTCTGGGGCCAACGTCCTGACTTTC.